This T cell receptor beta chain was obtained from a study of high-grade serous ovarian cancer treatment subgroups. Study findings and constraints: Without spatial data, bulk sequencing limits insight into HGSC tumor diversity.

About this clone itself: Its antigen remains unidentified.

Tumor samples were taken before definitive surgery or chemotherapy. Trimming took off 4 bases at V and 4 bases at J, with 25 bases between the two ends. The germline CDR1 and CDR2 sequences are WNHNN and SYGVQD (reference sequence). This CDR3 has 18 residues. Assay: immunoSEQ multiplex PCR; the TCRdb copy retains only in-frame clones and omits some. The table lists some 12,000 clones, 83% of them singletons. The sequenced sample consisted of tumor tissue. The source is a human donor with high-grade serous ovarian cancer. This chain links TRBV10-1 with TRBJ2-5; tentatively, D is TRBD2 (5 bases). The CDR3 DNA sequence: TGCGCCAGCAGTGGAGGTGTCGGAGGCGGTATAGAGAGAGAGACCCAGTACTTC. Its protein product is CASSGGVGGGIERETQYF.